The present entry profiles one TCR beta chain with its context. The data are from a study of blood T cell repertoires in COVID-19. Assay: immunoSEQ multiplex PCR; the TCRdb copy retains only in-frame clones and omits some. The sample has 50,000 to 70,000 clones, roughly nine tenths seen once. The CDR3 consists of 16 residues. Germline V gene data show CDR1 as SGHRS and CDR2 as YFSETQ. V dropped 4 bases and J dropped 0; count of bases not matched to a gene: 4. The material sequenced was peripheral blood. The chain couples TRBV5-1 to TRBJ2-1; 10 nucleotides agree with TRBD2. The sequence derives from a woman in her sixties or seventies with active COVID-19. In DNA, the CDR3 is TGCGCCAGCAGCGGGCTAGCGGGAGTCTCCTACAATGAGCAGTTCTTC. Residues: CASSGLAGVSYNEQFF.